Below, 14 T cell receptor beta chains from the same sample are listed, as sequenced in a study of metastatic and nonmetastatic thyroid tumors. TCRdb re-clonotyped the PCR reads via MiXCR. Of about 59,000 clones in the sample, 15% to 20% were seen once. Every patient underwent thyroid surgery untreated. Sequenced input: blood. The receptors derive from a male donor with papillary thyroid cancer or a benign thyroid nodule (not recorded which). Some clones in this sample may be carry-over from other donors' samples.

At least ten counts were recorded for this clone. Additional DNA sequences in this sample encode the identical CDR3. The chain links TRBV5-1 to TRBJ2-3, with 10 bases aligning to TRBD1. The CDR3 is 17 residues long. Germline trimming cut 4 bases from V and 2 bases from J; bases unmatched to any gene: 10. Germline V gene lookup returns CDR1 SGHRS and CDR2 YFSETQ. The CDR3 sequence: CASSASGQGPLTDTQYF. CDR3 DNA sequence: TGCGCCAGCAGCGCCTCGGGACAGGGGCCACTCACAGATACGCAGTATTTT.

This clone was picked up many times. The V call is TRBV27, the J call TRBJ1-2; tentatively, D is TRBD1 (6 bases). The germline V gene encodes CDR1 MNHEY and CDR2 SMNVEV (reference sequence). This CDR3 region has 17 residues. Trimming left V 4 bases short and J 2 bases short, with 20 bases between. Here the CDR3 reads CASSSQGRGGLNYGYTF. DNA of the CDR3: TGTGCCAGCAGTTCTCAAGGACGGGGGGGCTTGAACTATGGCTACACCTTC.

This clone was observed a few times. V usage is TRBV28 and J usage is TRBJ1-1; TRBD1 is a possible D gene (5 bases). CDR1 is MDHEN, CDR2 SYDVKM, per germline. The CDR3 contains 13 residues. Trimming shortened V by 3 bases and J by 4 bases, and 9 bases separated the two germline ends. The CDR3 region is CASSFGGVTEAFF. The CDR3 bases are TGTGCCAGCAGTTTTGGGGGGGTCACTGAAGCTTTCTTT. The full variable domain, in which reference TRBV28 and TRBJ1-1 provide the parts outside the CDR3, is DVKVTQSSRYLVKRTGEKVFLECVQDMDHENMFWYRQDPGLGLRLIYFSYDVKMKEKGDIPEGYSVSREKKERFSLILESASTNQTSMYLCASSFGGVTEAFFGQGTRLTVV.

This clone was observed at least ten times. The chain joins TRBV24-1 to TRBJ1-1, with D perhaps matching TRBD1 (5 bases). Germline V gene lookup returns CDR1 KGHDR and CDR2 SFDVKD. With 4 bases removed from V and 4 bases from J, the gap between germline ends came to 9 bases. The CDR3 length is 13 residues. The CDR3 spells CATSDAGVTEAFF. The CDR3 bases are TGTGCCACCAGTGACGCGGGGGTCACTGAAGCTTTCTTT.

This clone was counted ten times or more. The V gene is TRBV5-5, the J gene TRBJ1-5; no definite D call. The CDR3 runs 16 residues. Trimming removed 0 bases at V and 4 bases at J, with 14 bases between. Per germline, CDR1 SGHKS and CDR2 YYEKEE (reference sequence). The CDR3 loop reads CASSLAGSGRNQPQHF. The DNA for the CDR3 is TGTGCCAGCAGCTTGGCGGGGTCAGGAAGGAATCAGCCCCAGCATTTT.

CDR3 coding DNA: TGTGCCATCATACCGGGACAAGCATCTTATAGCAATCAGCCCCAGCATTTT. It codes for CAIIPGQASYSNQPQHF. The gene calls are TRBV6-1 and TRBJ1-5, with TRBD1 as a possible D gene (6 bases). CDR1 and CDR2 from the germline V gene are MNHNS and SASEGT. The V end was cut by 10 bases, the J end by 0 bases, with 22 bases between. The CDR3 sequence is 17 residues long.

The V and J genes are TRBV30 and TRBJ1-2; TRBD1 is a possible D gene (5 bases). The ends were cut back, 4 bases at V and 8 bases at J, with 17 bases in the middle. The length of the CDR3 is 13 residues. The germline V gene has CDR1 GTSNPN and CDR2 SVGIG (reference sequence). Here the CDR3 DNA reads TGTGCCTGGACCCTCGGGGGTCTAGAGGGCTACACCTTC. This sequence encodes CAWTLGGLEGYTF. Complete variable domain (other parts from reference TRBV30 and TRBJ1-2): SQTIHQWPATLVQPVGSPLSLECTVEGTSNPNLYWYRQAAGRGLQLLFYSVGIGQISSEVPQNLSASRPQDRQFILSSKKLLLSDSGFYLCAWTLGGLEGYTFGSGTRLTVV.

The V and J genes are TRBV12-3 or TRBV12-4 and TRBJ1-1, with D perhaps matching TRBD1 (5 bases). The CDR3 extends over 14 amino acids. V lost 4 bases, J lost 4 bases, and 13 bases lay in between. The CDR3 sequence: CASSWDGEGTEAFF. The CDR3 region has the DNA TGTGCCAGCAGTTGGGACGGCGAGGGCACTGAAGCTTTCTTT.

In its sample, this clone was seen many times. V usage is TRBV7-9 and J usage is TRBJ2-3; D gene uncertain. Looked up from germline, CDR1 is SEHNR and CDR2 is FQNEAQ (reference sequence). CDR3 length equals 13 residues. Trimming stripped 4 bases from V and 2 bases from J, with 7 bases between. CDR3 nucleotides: TGTGCCAGCAGCTACGAATACACAGATACGCAGTATTTT. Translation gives CASSYEYTDTQYF.

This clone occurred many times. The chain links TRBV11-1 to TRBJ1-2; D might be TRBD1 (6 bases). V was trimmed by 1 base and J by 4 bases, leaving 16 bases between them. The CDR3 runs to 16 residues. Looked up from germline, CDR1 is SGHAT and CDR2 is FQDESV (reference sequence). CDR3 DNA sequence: TGTGCCAGCAGCTTAGGGGTGGGGGCGCGGCCCTATGGCTACACCTTC. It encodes CASSLGVGARPYGYTF.

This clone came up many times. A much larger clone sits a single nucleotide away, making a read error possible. CDR3 region: CSSSLGGPGTF. For the CDR3, the DNA is TGTTCCAGCAGTTTAGGGGGCCCCGGCACCTTC. The chain joins TRBV12-3 or TRBV12-4 to TRBJ1-2; 7 bases agree with TRBD1. This CDR3 spans 11 amino acids.

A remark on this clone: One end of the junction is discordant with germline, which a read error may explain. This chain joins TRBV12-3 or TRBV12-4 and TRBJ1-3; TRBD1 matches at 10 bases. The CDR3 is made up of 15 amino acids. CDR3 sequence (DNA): TGTGCCAGCAGTCAGACAGGGGGCATAGGAGACACAATATATTTT. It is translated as CASSQTGGIGDTIYF.

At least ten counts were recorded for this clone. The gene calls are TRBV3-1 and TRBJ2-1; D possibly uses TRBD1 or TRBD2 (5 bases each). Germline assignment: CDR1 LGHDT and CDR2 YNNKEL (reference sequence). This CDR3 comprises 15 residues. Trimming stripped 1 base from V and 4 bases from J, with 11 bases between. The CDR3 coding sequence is TGTGCCAGCAGCCAAGCTGGGGACGGATACAATGAGCAGTTCTTC. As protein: CASSQAGDGYNEQFF.

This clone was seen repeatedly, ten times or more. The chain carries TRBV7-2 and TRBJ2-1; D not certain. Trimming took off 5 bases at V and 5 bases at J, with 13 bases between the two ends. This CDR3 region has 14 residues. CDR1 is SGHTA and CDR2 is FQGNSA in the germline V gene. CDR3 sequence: CASSRWSEHNEQFF. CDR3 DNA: TGTGCCAGCAGCCGGTGGTCCGAACACAATGAGCAGTTCTTC.